A single sample is the source of the 3 T cell receptor beta chains below, sequenced in a study of blood T cells in healthy people across ages. The authors ran a second PCR of about 6 to 12 cycles using a sample-barcoded 5' primer and a J-beta primer mix. TCRdb ran MiXCR on the 5' RACE reads and lists one entry per CDR3 protein. Of some 1.5 million distinct CDR3 sequences listed, roughly 30% are singletons. What was sequenced was blood. The receptors derive from a woman between 25 and 40 years old in good health.

The chain combines TRBV30 with TRBJ2-1; D might be TRBD2 (5 bases). CDR1 and CDR2 (germline): GTSNPN, SVGIG (reference sequence). The CDR3 covers 13 residues. The V end was cut by 0 bases, the J end by 10 bases, with 13 bases between. CDR3 DNA: TGTGCCTGGAGTGTACTAGTTGTAGGCGAGCAGTTCTTC. Translated: CAWSVLVVGEQFF.

In this sample, this clonotype turned up a few times. The rearrangement uses TRBV10-3 and TRBJ2-1; TRBD2 agrees at 9 bases. The germline V gene encodes CDR1 ENHRY and CDR2 SYGVKD. This CDR3 region has 12 residues. V gave up 7 bases and J gave up 6 bases; unmatched junction bases: 1. CDR3 nucleotide sequence: TGTGCCATCACTAGCGGGGTCAATGAGCAGTTCTTC. Protein product: CAITSGVNEQFF.

This clonotype was seen at least ten times. V gene TRBV12-3 or TRBV12-4 combines with J gene TRBJ2-7; the match to TRBD1 covers 7 bases. V shed 6 bases and J 4 bases; nucleotides not matched to a gene: 12. This CDR3 spans 15 amino acids. The CDR3 nucleotides read TGTGCCAGCAGACGTACCGGGACAGAAATATACGAGCAGTACTTC. As protein: CASRRTGTEIYEQYF.